The rows below give T cell receptor beta chains drawn from one sample of a study of T cell responses to AZD1222 COVID-19 vaccine. This table comes from immunoSEQ multiplex PCR, and its TCRdb copy is limited to in-frame clones, with some not included. This sample has about 200,000 clones, with 85% to 95% found just once. The sample was peripheral blood, taken on day 0 of MenACWY control vaccination. These receptors came from an adult in good health. Both conserved end residues are part of each CDR3. The D gene is left open where the match is weak. Clone size appears in some rows only: once, few, many, or a class for an expanded clone.

J gene: TRBJ1-3
clone size: .
V gene: TRBV27
CDR3 length: 14
D gene: .
CDR3 protein: CASSPRGVGNTIYF
CDR3 DNA: TGTGCCAGCAGCCCCCGAGGGGTTGGAAACACCATATATTTT

J gene: TRBJ1-2
clone size: .
V gene: TRBV19
CDR3 length: 15
D gene: .
CDR3 protein: CASSMMGDSNYGYTF
CDR3 DNA: TGTGCCAGTAGTATGATGGGGGATTCTAACTATGGCTACACCTTC

J gene: TRBJ1-2
clone size: .
V gene: TRBV2
CDR3 length: 14
D gene: .
CDR3 protein: CASSEALGARGYTF
CDR3 DNA: TGTGCCAGCAGTGAAGCGCTAGGGGCGCGTGGCTACACCTTC

J gene: TRBJ1-1
clone size: .
V gene: TRBV18
CDR3 length: 14
D gene: .
CDR3 protein: CASSPNSMNTEAFF
CDR3 DNA: TGTGCCAGCTCACCAAACAGCATGAACACTGAAGCTTTCTTT

J gene: TRBJ2-7
clone size: .
V gene: TRBV4-3
CDR3 length: 13
D gene: .
CDR3 protein: CASSQEMSYEQYF
CDR3 DNA: TGCGCCAGCAGCCAAGAAATGAGCTACGAGCAGTACTTC

J gene: TRBJ1-2
clone size: .
V gene: TRBV19
CDR3 length: 15
D gene: .
CDR3 protein: CASSSRERGSYGYTF
CDR3 DNA: TGTGCCAGTAGTTCAAGAGAGAGGGGTAGCTATGGCTACACCTTC

J gene: TRBJ2-3
clone size: .
V gene: TRBV5-1
CDR3 length: 15
D gene: TRBD2
CDR3 protein: CASSLTSAHTDTQYF
CDR3 DNA: TGCGCCAGCAGCTTGACTAGCGCCCACACAGATACGCAGTATTTT

J gene: TRBJ2-5
clone size: .
V gene: TRBV5-5
CDR3 length: 14
D gene: .
CDR3 protein: CASSLGLYQETQYF
CDR3 DNA: TGTGCCAGCAGCTTGGGACTGTACCAAGAGACCCAGTACTTC

J gene: TRBJ1-2
clone size: .
V gene: TRBV6-5
CDR3 length: 14
D gene: .
CDR3 protein: CASSREVRSYGYTF
CDR3 DNA: TGTGCCAGCAGCCGAGAAGTCCGTTCCTATGGCTACACCTTC

J gene: TRBJ1-2
clone size: few
V gene: TRBV2
CDR3 length: 15
D gene: TRBD1
CDR3 protein: CASSEAGTAVYGYTF
CDR3 DNA: TGTGCCAGCAGTGAAGCGGGGACAGCAGTCTATGGCTACACCTTC

J gene: TRBJ1-6
clone size: .
V gene: TRBV29-1
CDR3 length: 13
D gene: .
CDR3 protein: CSVSGTSNSPLHF
CDR3 DNA: TGCAGCGTTTCAGGGACCTCGAATTCACCCCTCCACTTT

J gene: TRBJ1-1
clone size: .
V gene: TRBV10-1
CDR3 length: 13
D gene: .
CDR3 protein: CASSARGATEAFF
CDR3 DNA: TGCGCCAGCAGTGCAAGGGGAGCGACTGAAGCTTTCTTT

J gene: TRBJ2-2
clone size: .
V gene: TRBV3-1/TRBV3-2
CDR3 length: 15
D gene: .
CDR3 protein: CASSQVGGRAGELFF
CDR3 DNA: TGTGCCAGCAGCCAAGTTGGGGGGCGGGCCGGGGAGCTGTTTTTT

J gene: TRBJ2-7
clone size: .
V gene: TRBV7-2
CDR3 length: 17
D gene: .
CDR3 protein: CASSLGRNRSPSYEQYF
CDR3 DNA: TGTGCCAGCAGCTTAGGTAGGAATCGATCACCTTCCTACGAGCAGTACTTC

J gene: TRBJ1-1
clone size: once
V gene: TRBV7-3
CDR3 length: 13
D gene: .
CDR3 protein: CASSPNAWTEAFF
CDR3 DNA: TGTGCCAGCAGCCCCAACGCGTGGACTGAAGCTTTCTTT

J gene: TRBJ1-6
clone size: .
V gene: TRBV30
CDR3 length: 14
D gene: .
CDR3 protein: CAWSVMRGNSPLHF
CDR3 DNA: TGTGCCTGGAGTGTTATGCGGGGAAATTCACCCCTCCACTTT

J gene: TRBJ2-7
clone size: .
V gene: TRBV6-1
CDR3 length: 14
D gene: .
CDR3 protein: CASSELTSSYEQYF
CDR3 DNA: TGTGCCAGCAGTGAACTCACGAGCTCCTACGAGCAGTACTTC

J gene: TRBJ1-6
clone size: .
V gene: TRBV7-2
CDR3 length: 15
D gene: .
CDR3 protein: CASSLAGGNNSPLHF
CDR3 DNA: TGTGCCAGCAGCTTAGCCGGCGGGAATAATTCACCCCTCCACTTT

J gene: TRBJ2-7
clone size: .
V gene: TRBV19
CDR3 length: 16
D gene: TRBD1
CDR3 protein: CASSIAGQGIPYEQYF
CDR3 DNA: TGTGCCAGTAGTATAGCGGGACAGGGGATCCCCTACGAGCAGTACTTC

J gene: TRBJ1-5
clone size: .
V gene: TRBV2
CDR3 length: 15
D gene: TRBD1
CDR3 protein: CASSEGQNSNQPQHF
CDR3 DNA: TGTGCCAGCAGCGAGGGACAGAATAGCAATCAGCCCCAGCATTTT

J gene: TRBJ1-1
clone size: .
V gene: TRBV4-3
CDR3 length: 13
D gene: .
CDR3 protein: CASSQDWGKRAFF
CDR3 DNA: TGCGCCAGCAGCCAAGATTGGGGTAAGAGGGCTTTCTTT

J gene: TRBJ1-4
clone size: .
V gene: TRBV28
CDR3 length: 13
D gene: .
CDR3 protein: CASSRGPNEKLFF
CDR3 DNA: TGTGCCAGCAGTAGGGGACCGAATGAAAAACTGTTTTTT

J gene: TRBJ2-2
clone size: .
V gene: TRBV28
CDR3 length: 21
D gene: TRBD2
CDR3 protein: CASSLSSPPRLAGGNTGELFF
CDR3 DNA: TGTGCCAGCAGTTTATCGAGTCCCCCCAGGCTAGCGGGGGGGAACACCGGGGAGCTGTTTTTT

J gene: TRBJ1-3
clone size: .
V gene: TRBV5-4
CDR3 length: 16
D gene: .
CDR3 protein: CASSPNPALSGNTIYF
CDR3 DNA: TGTGCCAGCAGCCCAAACCCGGCTCTCTCTGGAAACACCATATATTTT

J gene: TRBJ2-7
clone size: .
V gene: TRBV6-5
CDR3 length: 14
D gene: TRBD1
CDR3 protein: CASARGTGSYEQYF
CDR3 DNA: TGTGCCAGCGCTAGAGGGACAGGGAGCTACGAGCAGTACTTC

J gene: TRBJ2-1
clone size: .
V gene: TRBV9
CDR3 length: 15
D gene: .
CDR3 protein: CASSLGPGSYNEQFF
CDR3 DNA: TGTGCCAGCAGCCTGGGGCCGGGGTCCTACAATGAGCAGTTCTTC

J gene: TRBJ1-2
clone size: .
V gene: TRBV19
CDR3 length: 16
D gene: TRBD1
CDR3 protein: CASSDRQGGAIYGYTF
CDR3 DNA: TGTGCCAGTAGCGACCGACAGGGAGGGGCGATCTATGGCTACACCTTC

J gene: TRBJ1-3
clone size: .
V gene: TRBV12-3/TRBV12-4
CDR3 length: 11
D gene: .
CDR3 protein: CASSFRDTIYF
CDR3 DNA: TGTGCCAGCAGTTTCAGAGACACCATATATTTT

J gene: TRBJ1-4
clone size: .
V gene: TRBV25-1
CDR3 length: 14
D gene: .
CDR3 protein: CASSVSGANEKLFF
CDR3 DNA: TGTGCCAGCAGTGTTTCGGGGGCTAATGAAAAACTGTTTTTT

J gene: TRBJ2-7
clone size: .
V gene: TRBV9
CDR3 length: 20
D gene: .
CDR3 protein: CASGTSRDSSQSAPLSEQYF
CDR3 DNA: TGTGCCAGCGGTACTTCCCGGGACTCCTCCCAGTCGGCCCCTTTGAGCGAGCAGTACTTC

J gene: TRBJ1-4
clone size: .
V gene: TRBV3-1/TRBV3-2
CDR3 length: 13
D gene: .
CDR3 protein: CASSQAPIEKLFF
CDR3 DNA: TGTGCCAGCAGCCAAGCTCCGATTGAAAAACTGTTTTTT

J gene: TRBJ1-2
clone size: once
V gene: TRBV5-1
CDR3 length: 14
D gene: .
CDR3 protein: CASSLATKNYGYTF
CDR3 DNA: TGCGCCAGCAGCTTGGCTACGAAGAACTATGGCTACACCTTC

J gene: TRBJ1-5
clone size: .
V gene: TRBV2
CDR3 length: 14
D gene: .
CDR3 protein: CASSAENSNQPQHF
CDR3 DNA: TGTGCCAGCAGTGCGGAAAATAGCAATCAGCCCCAGCATTTT

J gene: TRBJ2-3
clone size: .
V gene: TRBV7-2
CDR3 length: 14
D gene: .
CDR3 protein: CASSLTGRTDTQYF
CDR3 DNA: TGTGCCAGCAGCTTAACAGGGCGCACAGATACGCAGTATTTT

J gene: TRBJ1-6
clone size: .
V gene: TRBV18
CDR3 length: 15
D gene: TRBD1
CDR3 protein: CASSPPGQGVSPLHF
CDR3 DNA: TGTGCCAGCTCACCACCCGGACAGGGGGTTTCACCCCTCCACTTT

J gene: TRBJ1-1
clone size: .
V gene: TRBV4-1
CDR3 length: 16
D gene: .
CDR3 protein: CASSQRARQAGTEAFF
CDR3 DNA: TGCGCCAGCAGCCAAAGGGCGCGTCAGGCGGGCACTGAAGCTTTCTTT